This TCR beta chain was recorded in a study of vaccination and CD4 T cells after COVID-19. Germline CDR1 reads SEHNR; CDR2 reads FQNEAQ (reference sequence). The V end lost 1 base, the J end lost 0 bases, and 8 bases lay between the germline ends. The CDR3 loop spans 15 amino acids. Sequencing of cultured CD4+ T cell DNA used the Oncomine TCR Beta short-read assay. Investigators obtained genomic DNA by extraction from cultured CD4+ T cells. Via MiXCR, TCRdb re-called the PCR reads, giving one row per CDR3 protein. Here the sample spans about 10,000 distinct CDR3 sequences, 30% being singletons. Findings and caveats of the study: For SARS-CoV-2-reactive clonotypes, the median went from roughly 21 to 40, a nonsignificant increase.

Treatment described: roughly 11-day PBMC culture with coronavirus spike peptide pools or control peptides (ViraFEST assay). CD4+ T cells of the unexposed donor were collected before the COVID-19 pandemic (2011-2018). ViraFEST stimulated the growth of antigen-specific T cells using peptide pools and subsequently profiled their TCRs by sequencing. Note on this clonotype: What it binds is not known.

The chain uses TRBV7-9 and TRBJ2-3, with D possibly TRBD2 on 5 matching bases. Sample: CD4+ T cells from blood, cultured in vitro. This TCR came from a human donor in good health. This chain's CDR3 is CASSLGELSTDTQYF. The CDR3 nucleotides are TGTGCCAGCAGCTTAGGGGAGCTTAGCACAGATACGCAGTATTTT.